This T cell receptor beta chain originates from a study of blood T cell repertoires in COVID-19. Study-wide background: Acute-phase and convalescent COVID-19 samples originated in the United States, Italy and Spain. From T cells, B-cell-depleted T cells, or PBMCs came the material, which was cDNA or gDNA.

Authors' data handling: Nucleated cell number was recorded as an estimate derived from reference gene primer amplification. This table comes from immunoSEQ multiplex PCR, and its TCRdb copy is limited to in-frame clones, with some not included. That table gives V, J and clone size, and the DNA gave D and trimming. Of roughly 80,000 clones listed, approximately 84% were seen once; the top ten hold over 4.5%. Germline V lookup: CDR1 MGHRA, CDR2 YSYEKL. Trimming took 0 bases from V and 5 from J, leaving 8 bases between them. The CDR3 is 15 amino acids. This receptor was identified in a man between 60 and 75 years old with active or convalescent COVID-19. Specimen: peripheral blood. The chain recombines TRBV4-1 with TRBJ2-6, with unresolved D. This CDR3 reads CASSQEFVRANVLTF. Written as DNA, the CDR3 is TGCGCCAGCAGCCAAGAATTCGTTAGGGCCAACGTCCTGACTTTC.